This passage covers 25 T cell receptor beta chains from one sample sequenced in a study of cytomegalovirus exposure and HLA in healthy donors. The PCR employed 60 Vbeta primers together with 13 Jbeta primers. Generated by immunoSEQ multiplex PCR, the TCRdb table keeps only in-frame clones and is missing some. The table records over 150,000 clones, roughly three quarters of them present only once. Sequencing was performed on PBMCs. These receptors came from a man aged 30-40 years in good health and CMV-seropositive.

This chain connects TRBV19 to TRBJ2-2; 9 nucleotides match TRBD1. Germline values: CDR1 LNHDA, CDR2 SQIVND (reference sequence). The CDR3 has 14 amino acids. Trimming removed 3 bases from V and 7 bases from J; junction bases left unmatched: 3. In nucleotides, the CDR3 is TGTGCCAGTAGTATCACAGGGGGCTTCGGGGAGCTGTTTTTT. Translation gives CASSITGGFGELFF.

The J gene is TRBJ2-6, the V gene TRBV19; 9 nucleotides align to TRBD2. The germline V gene encodes CDR1 LNHDA and CDR2 SQIVND (reference sequence). V shed 5 bases and J 0 bases; nucleotides not matched to a gene: 8. This CDR3 is 18 amino acids long. CDR3 DNA sequence: TGTGCCAGTAGTCCAACCCCTAGCGGGACCTCTGGGGCCAACGTCCTGACTTTC. Encoded protein: CASSPTPSGTSGANVLTF.

This clone was observed a single time. The chain is built from TRBV18 and TRBJ2-5; TRBD1 matches 7 bases. V was clipped by 4 bases and J by 0 bases; unmatched bases: 5. The CDR3 has 15 residues. Germline values: CDR1 KGHSH, CDR2 LQKENI. The CDR3 sequence: CASSQLTGDQETQYF. The CDR3 coding sequence is TGTGCCAGCTCACAACTCACAGGGGACCAAGAGACCCAGTACTTC.

In this sample, this clone turned up a few times. The chain uses TRBV28 and TRBJ1-2; D uncertain. CDR3 length: 13 amino acids. With 4 bases removed from V and 8 bases from J, the gap between germline ends came to 14 bases. CDR1 and CDR2 (germline): MDHEN, SYDVKM. The chain's CDR3 is CASSSQPFRGYTF. The CDR3 region has the DNA TGTGCCAGCAGTTCCCAACCCTTCCGGGGCTACACCTTC.

J is TRBJ2-3 and V is TRBV6-6; 8 positions agree with TRBD2. The CDR3 is made up of 16 amino acids. J gave up 2 bases and V 4 bases, and 8 bases lay outside the gene matches. Germline lookup yields CDR1 MNHNY and CDR2 SVGAGI (reference sequence). The CDR3 spells CASSSVGLAPTDTQYF. CDR3 sequence (DNA): TGTGCCAGCAGTTCAGTAGGACTAGCCCCCACAGATACGCAGTATTTT.

The chain employs TRBV28 and TRBJ2-7, with D possibly TRBD1 on 5 matching bases. CDR1 and CDR2 (germline): MDHEN, SYDVKM. V shed 5 bases and J shed 4 bases, with 12 bases lying between them. The CDR3 consists of 13 residues. The CDR3: CASSATQEYEQYF. CDR3 bases: TGTGCCAGCAGTGCGACACAGGAATACGAGCAGTACTTC.

The chain's CDR3 is CASSELSTGEAYEQYF. Here the CDR3 DNA reads TGTGCCAGCAGTGAATTATCGACAGGGGAGGCCTACGAGCAGTACTTC. This chain links TRBV25-1 with TRBJ2-7; 8 nucleotides line up with TRBD1. The CDR3 consists of 16 residues. From germline, CDR1 is MGHDK and CDR2 SYGVNS. With V trimmed by 1 base and J by 2 bases, 7 bases remained unmatched.

The rearrangement uses TRBV21-1 and TRBJ2-2; TRBD2 is the table's D call and was not checked against the DNA. TRBV21-1 is a documented pseudogene. The CDR3 sequence is 16 residues long. The DNA for the CDR3 is TGTGCCAGGGTGGGGGGGCGGGAGGGGAACACCGGGGAGCTGTTTTTT. Protein: CARVGGREGNTGELFF.

This chain joins TRBV27 and TRBJ2-1, with D tentatively TRBD2 (6 bases). This CDR3 comprises 15 residues. The V end lost 5 bases, the J end lost 4 bases, and 15 bases lay between the germline ends. Germline-derived CDR1 and CDR2 are MNHEY and SMNVEV (reference sequence). The chain's CDR3 is CASSIGWAGYNEQFF. In DNA form, the CDR3 reads TGTGCCAGCAGTATAGGGTGGGCGGGATACAATGAGCAGTTCTTC.

This clone was counted a few times. This sequence joins TRBV28 and TRBJ2-1; D is unclear. Trimming stripped 4 bases from V and 1 base from J, with 14 bases between. Germline-derived CDR1 and CDR2 are MDHEN and SYDVKM. There are 16 residues in the CDR3. The CDR3 here is CASSSKLYLSYNEQFF. CDR3 coding DNA: TGTGCCAGCAGTTCGAAACTATACCTTTCCTACAATGAGCAGTTCTTC.

This clone appeared a few times. The chain couples TRBV6-5 to TRBJ1-2; 7 bases agree with TRBD1. The germline V gene has CDR1 MNHEY and CDR2 SVGAGI. This CDR3 region has 14 residues. V shed 4 bases and J 6 bases; nucleotides not matched to a gene: 8. The chain's CDR3 is CASSLGTARDGYTF. In DNA, the CDR3 is TGTGCCAGCAGTTTAGGGACAGCACGCGATGGCTACACCTTC.

This chain uses TRBV28 with TRBJ1-2; 9 bases map to TRBD1. The junction had 9 bases not matched to a gene; V was cut back by 6 bases and J by 4 bases. CDR1 MDHEN and CDR2 SYDVKM come from the germline V gene. CDR3 length equals 15 residues. The CDR3 reads CASSSGQGNFYGYTF. CDR3 nucleotide sequence: TGTGCCAGCAGCTCAGGACAGGGGAATTTCTATGGCTACACCTTC.

The chain combines TRBV6-1 with TRBJ2-7; 7 bases are a match to TRBD2. Germline-derived CDR1 and CDR2 are MNHNS and SASEGT. The CDR3 runs 11 residues. J lost 8 bases, V lost 10 bases, and 8 bases had no gene match. For the CDR3, the DNA is TGTGCCACCTCCAACGGGGGGAAGCAGTACTTC. This gives the protein CATSNGGKQYF.

The rearrangement joins TRBV7-9 to TRBJ2-7, with 11 nucleotides matching TRBD1. The V gene's germline CDR1 is SEHNR and CDR2 FQNEAQ (reference sequence). Trimming removed 1 base from V and 6 bases from J; junction bases left unmatched: 5. This CDR3 comprises 15 residues. This CDR3 is CASSLEDRGPLEQYF. In nucleotides, the CDR3 is TGTGCCAGCAGCTTAGAGGACAGGGGGCCTCTCGAGCAGTACTTC.

The J gene is TRBJ2-5, the V gene TRBV5-4; 7 bases align to TRBD2. Germline assignment: CDR1 SGHNT and CDR2 YYREEE (reference sequence). The CDR3 covers 14 residues. Trimming removed 4 bases from V and 2 bases from J; junction bases left unmatched: 5. CDR3 sequence reads: CASSQAGNQETQYF. In DNA form, the CDR3 reads TGTGCCAGCAGCCAAGCGGGAAATCAAGAGACCCAGTACTTC.

This clone was observed a single time. Because the CDR3's place on the DNA is in doubt, the DNA is left out and the CDR3 is given as listed by TCRdb. Other DNA sequences from this sample encode an identical CDR3 as well. This chain's CDR3 is CASSWGWGSRRRGGSVDTQYF. The chain links TRBV28 to TRBJ2-3; the D segment call TRBD2 is taken from the table without a DNA check. The CDR3 has 21 amino acids, counting both end residues. CDR1 is MDHEN and CDR2 is SYDVKM in the germline V gene.

This sequence joins TRBV7-2 and TRBJ2-5, with TRBD1 as a possible D gene (6 bases). Germline loops: CDR1 SGHTA, CDR2 FQGNSA. V was cut by 2 bases and J by 5 bases, with 9 bases left in between. The CDR3 loop spans 13 amino acids. As DNA, the CDR3 is TGTGCCAGCAGCTTACTCACAGGGGAGACCCAGTACTTC. It encodes CASSLLTGETQYF.

The V gene is TRBV28, the J gene TRBJ2-2; D is possibly TRBD1 (6 bases). Germline CDR1 and CDR2: MDHEN and SYDVKM. The CDR3 consists of 14 residues. Here the CDR3 DNA reads TGTGCGTCACAGGGAATAGAGAACACCGGGGAGCTGTTTTTT. Protein sequence: CASQGIENTGELFF. Full variable domain (rest looked up from reference TRBV28 and TRBJ2-2): DVKVTQSSRYLVKRTGEKVFLECVQDMDHENMFWYRQDPGLGLRLIYFSYDVKMKEKGDIPEGYSVSREKKERFSLILESASTNQTSMYLCASQGIENTGELFFGEGSRLTVL.

This chain uses TRBV5-1 with TRBJ1-1, with 7 bases aligning to TRBD1. Germline V gene lookup returns CDR1 SGHRS and CDR2 YFSETQ. The CDR3 contains 15 residues. The junction had 6 bases not matched to a gene; V was cut back by 3 bases and J by 1 base. CDR3 region: CASSSGGTANTEAFF. Written as DNA, the CDR3 is TGCGCCAGCAGCTCGGGCGGGACAGCGAACACTGAAGCTTTCTTT.

The CDR3 DNA reads TGTGCCAGCAGTCCCGGACAGGGACCGGATGAGCAGTTCTTC. Amino acid sequence: CASSPGQGPDEQFF. This rearrangement joins TRBV27 to TRBJ2-1; TRBD1 matches at 8 bases. This CDR3 is built from 14 residues. Germline trimming cut 5 bases from V and 8 bases from J; bases unmatched to any gene: 8. In germline, CDR1 is MNHEY, CDR2 SMNVEV (reference sequence).

The V and J genes are TRBV15 and TRBJ2-3; tentatively, D is TRBD1 (6 bases). CDR3 length: 14 amino acids. With 4 bases removed from V and 2 bases from J, the gap between germline ends came to 10 bases. Germline V gene data show CDR1 as LNHNV and CDR2 as YYDKDF (reference sequence). CDR3 sequence reads: CATSKGQTTDTQYF. The DNA of the CDR3 is TGTGCCACCAGCAAAGGACAGACCACAGATACGCAGTATTTT.

V gene TRBV7-9 combines with J gene TRBJ2-1, with TRBD2 matching 8 bases. Germline V CDR1 and CDR2: SEHNR, FQNEAQ (reference sequence). Trimming at V came to 3 bases and at J to 10 bases, leaving 11 bases not matched to a gene. The CDR3 consists of 15 residues. CDR3: CASSLVGLDSKEQFF. CDR3 in DNA: TGTGCCAGCAGCTTGGTGGGACTAGATTCGAAGGAGCAGTTCTTC.

The chain joins TRBV19 to TRBJ1-2; TRBD1 agrees at 7 bases. Per the germline V gene, CDR1 is LNHDA and CDR2 is SQIVND (reference sequence). The CDR3 is made up of 8 amino acids. J gave up 12 bases and V 10 bases, and 2 bases lay outside the gene matches. Here the CDR3 reads CATQGDTF. The CDR3 coding sequence is TGTGCCACCCAGGGGGACACCTTC.

The chain employs TRBV6-5 and TRBJ2-1; weak D call: TRBD2 (6 bases). Germline V gene lookup returns CDR1 MNHEY and CDR2 SVGAGI. Trimming took 2 bases from V and 5 from J, leaving 13 bases between them. This CDR3 is 15 amino acids long. The CDR3 loop reads CASSYPGLGNNEQFF. The CDR3 DNA is TGTGCCAGCAGTTACCCGGGACTGGGGAACAATGAGCAGTTCTTC.

The rearrangement uses TRBV14 and TRBJ2-2; no firm D call. In germline, CDR1 is SGHDN, CDR2 FVKESK. Trimming took 2 bases from V and 2 from J, leaving 15 bases between them. The CDR3 contains 17 residues. CDR3: CASSQMYGRQNTGELFF. The DNA of the CDR3 is TGTGCCAGCAGCCAAATGTACGGCAGACAAAACACCGGGGAGCTGTTTTTT.